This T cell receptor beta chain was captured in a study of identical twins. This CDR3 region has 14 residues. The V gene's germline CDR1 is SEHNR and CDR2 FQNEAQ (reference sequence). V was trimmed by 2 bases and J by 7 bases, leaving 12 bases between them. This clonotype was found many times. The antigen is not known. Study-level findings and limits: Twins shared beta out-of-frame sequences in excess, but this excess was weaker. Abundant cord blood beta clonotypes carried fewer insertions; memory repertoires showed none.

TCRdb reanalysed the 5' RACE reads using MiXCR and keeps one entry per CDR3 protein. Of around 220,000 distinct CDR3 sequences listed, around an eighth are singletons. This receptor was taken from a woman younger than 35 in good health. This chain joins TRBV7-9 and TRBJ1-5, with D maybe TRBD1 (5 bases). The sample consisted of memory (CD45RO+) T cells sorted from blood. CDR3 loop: CASSLSGGGQPQHF. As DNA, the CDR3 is TGTGCCAGCAGCTTATCGGGCGGGGGACAGCCCCAGCATTTT.